This passage covers 13 T cell receptor beta chains from one sample sequenced in a study of naive and memory T cell subsets listed by TCRdb under 2017. Libraries came from UMI-ligation and nested PCR. The instrument was an Illumina MiSeq. An equimolar mix of two oligonucleotides covering both TRBC1 and TRBC2 was used as the beta constant-region primer. The ligated cDNA went through four rounds of PCR with nested alpha and beta constant-region primers together with the SP2 primer. TCRdb applied fastp at Q25 and MiXCR to the public reads, then kept only in-frame beta chains. Under each unique CDR3 protein, matching rows form one entry showing the most common genes and DNA. Here the sample has about 90,000 distinct CDR3 sequences; approximately 11% occur a single time. The ten most abundant clones make up around 0.13% of the sample. Broad study findings and their caveats: A few larger clonotypes were present in naive repertoires, especially CD8 naive repertoires, and these clonotypes were possibly memory cells re-expressing CD45RA.

These receptors have no identified antigens. The sequencing sample was made of naive CD4+ T cells from blood. This specimen's cell subset or site label, interpreted: naive T cells, CD45RA high CD27+. Source of these receptors: a human donor in good health.

This clonotype was seen ten or more times. This rearrangement joins TRBV5-5 to TRBJ2-7; weak D call: TRBD1 (6 bases). This CDR3 is 13 amino acids long. Trimming took 4 bases from V and 4 from J, leaving 12 bases between them. Looked up from germline, CDR1 is SGHKS and CDR2 is YYEKEE (reference sequence). CDR3 sequence reads: CASSVVQGYEQYF. The CDR3 coding sequence is TGTGCCAGCAGCGTAGTACAGGGATACGAGCAGTACTTC.

At least ten counts were recorded for this clonotype. The genes are TRBV12-3 or TRBV12-4 and TRBJ1-2; D may be TRBD1 (6 bases). Trimming removed 4 bases at V and 3 bases at J, with 9 bases between. The CDR3 spans 13 residues. The CDR3 loop is CASSYRQDYGYTF. The DNA of the CDR3 is TGTGCCAGCAGTTACCGACAGGACTATGGCTACACCTTC.

This clonotype was observed at least ten times. The V and J genes are TRBV18 and TRBJ2-5; the D is unclear. The germline V and J ends were trimmed by 2 bases and 2 bases, with 6 bases remaining between them. The germline CDR1 and CDR2 sequences are KGHSH and LQKENI. CDR3 length: 13 amino acids. The CDR3 loop reads CASSPGLQETQYF. The CDR3 DNA follows: TGTGCCAGCTCACCAGGTCTACAAGAGACCCAGTACTTC.

The chain has TRBV20-1 and TRBJ2-1; perhaps TRBD2 as D (6 bases). Trimming took 1 base from V and 6 from J, leaving 13 bases between them. Germline-derived CDR1 and CDR2 are DFQATT and SNEGSKA (reference sequence). The CDR3 runs to 14 residues. DNA of the CDR3: TGCAGTGCTAGAGGAGAGCGGGCCCCCAATGAGCAGTTCTTC. Translated: CSARGERAPNEQFF.

This clonotype was counted many times. The rearrangement uses TRBV18 and TRBJ1-4, with 7 bases that match TRBD1. The CDR3 totals 16 residues. The germline CDR1 and CDR2 sequences are KGHSH and LQKENI. After removal of 3 bases from V and 3 bases from J, the junction contained 7 bases not matched to a gene. CDR3 loop: CASSPQSTGANEKLFF. The CDR3 bases are TGTGCCAGCTCACCCCAGTCAACAGGGGCTAATGAAAAACTGTTTTTT.

V usage is TRBV7-8 and J usage is TRBJ1-1, with unresolved D. Germline CDR1 is SGHVS and CDR2 is FQNEAQ. CDR3 size: 13 residues. Between the trimmed V and J ends, which lost 6 bases and 1 base, there was a span of 9 bases. The CDR3 is CASRVTANTEAFF. The CDR3 DNA reads as TGTGCCAGCAGGGTAACAGCGAACACTGAAGCTTTCTTT.

This clonotype was counted only a few times. The rearrangement links TRBV20-1 to TRBJ2-7; 7 bases are shared with TRBD1. From germline, CDR1 is DFQATT and CDR2 SNEGSKA (reference sequence). J was trimmed by 3 bases and V by 8 bases; bases with no gene match: 10. CDR3 length: 13 amino acids. The CDR3 nucleotides are TGCAGTACACGCCGGGACAGTGGCTACGAGCAGTACTTC. Protein product: CSTRRDSGYEQYF.

In this sample, this clonotype turned up many times. The chain employs TRBV12-3 or TRBV12-4 and TRBJ1-1; the D is unclear. The CDR3 sequence is 15 residues long. With 4 bases removed from V and 0 bases from J, the gap between germline ends came to 12 bases. The CDR3 loop reads CASSSPTVMNTEAFF. The CDR3 DNA reads TGTGCCAGCAGTTCCCCAACAGTCATGAACACTGAAGCTTTCTTT.

This clonotype was detected many times. This chain connects TRBV27 to TRBJ2-7; 14 bases are a match to TRBD2. Looked up from germline, CDR1 is MNHEY and CDR2 is SMNVEV (reference sequence). This CDR3 comprises 19 residues. V was clipped by 7 bases and J by 0 bases; unmatched bases: 14. The CDR3, as DNA: TGTGCCAGCATCCAATTCCGGACTAGCGGGGGGCAAAGCTCCTACGAGCAGTACTTC. Its translation: CASIQFRTSGGQSSYEQYF.

This rearrangement joins TRBV18 to TRBJ1-2; TRBD1 matches 11 bases. This CDR3 region has 15 residues. Germline-derived CDR1 and CDR2 are KGHSH and LQKENI. The V and J ends lost 5 bases and 5 bases, in that order; junction bases with no gene match: 7. The CDR3, as DNA: TGTGCCAGCTCAACCTCCGGGACAGGGGGGTATGGCTACACCTTC. Protein sequence: CASSTSGTGGYGYTF.

The table lists this clonotype with a few counts. The chain has TRBV4-3 and TRBJ2-7, with D maybe TRBD2 (6 bases). Per germline, CDR1 LGHNA and CDR2 YSLEER. The CDR3 length is 16 residues. V was clipped by 3 bases and J by 2 bases, with 17 bases between them. CDR3: CASSQDWTNYPYEQYF. CDR3 DNA: TGCGCCAGCAGCCAGGATTGGACTAATTATCCCTACGAGCAGTACTTC.

The DNA for the CDR3 is TGTGCCAGCAGTACCAGGGGGCATTCACCCCTCCACTTT. Protein product: CASSTRGHSPLHF. This chain links TRBV6-5 with TRBJ1-6, with 8 nucleotides matching TRBD1. With 5 bases clipped from V and 8 bases from J, the junction kept 2 bases outside the gene matches. Germline values: CDR1 MNHEY, CDR2 SVGAGI. This CDR3 spans 13 amino acids.

V usage is TRBV5-1 and J usage is TRBJ2-1; weak D call: TRBD1 (6 bases). The CDR3 covers 14 residues. The V and J ends lost 0 bases and 5 bases respectively, with 9 bases between them. Germline CDR1 and CDR2: SGHRS and YFSETQ. The CDR3 DNA is TGCGCCAGCAGCTTGGCAGGGGATCACAATGAGCAGTTCTTC. It codes for CASSLAGDHNEQFF.